These T cell receptor beta chains were read from a single sample in a study of T cell responses to AZD1222 COVID-19 vaccine. Libraries were prepared by immunoSEQ multiplex PCR; TCRdb keeps only in-frame clonotypes and omits some of them. Seen here are about 85,000 clones, about 91% observed once, and the top ten hold over 9%. This sample comprised peripheral blood, obtained on day 0 of MenACWY control vaccination. All receptors come from an adult in good health. Both conserved end residues are part of each CDR3. The D gene is left open where the match is weak. The listing skips clone size in some rows; elsewhere it reads once, few, many or a size class.

clone_size j_call v_call d_call cdr3_nt cdr3_aa
- TRBJ1-2 TRBV7-2 TRBD1 TGTGCCAGCAGCCCGGACAGGGGGTCCGACTATGGCTACACCTTC CASSPDRGSDYGYTF
- TRBJ1-6 TRBV2 - TGTGCCAGCAGTGAACTACAGCGGGGCCCAAATTCACCCCTCCACTTT CASSELQRGPNSPLHF
- TRBJ2-2 TRBV19 - TGTGCCAGTAGGCCTAGGGCGAACACCGGGGAGCTGTTTTTT CASRPRANTGELFF
- TRBJ1-1 TRBV7-9 - TGTGCCAGCAGCCTCCGGGACAAGAACACTGAAGCTTTCTTT CASSLRDKNTEAFF
- TRBJ2-3 TRBV7-3 - TGTGCCAGCAGCTTAAACCCCCGCACAGATACGCAGTATTTT CASSLNPRTDTQYF
- TRBJ2-7 TRBV19 TRBD1 TGTGCCAGTAGTATTACCGGGACAGCTTTCGGCTACGAGCAGTACTTC CASSITGTAFGYEQYF
- TRBJ1-3 TRBV6-1 TRBD1 TGTGCCAGCAGTGCGACAGGGGGATTCGCCGGAAACACCATATATTTT CASSATGGFAGNTIYF
- TRBJ1-3 TRBV19 TRBD1 TGTGCCAGTACCAAAGACAGGGGGCAAGGAAACACCATATATTTT CASTKDRGQGNTIYF
- TRBJ2-2 TRBV24-1 - TGTGCCACCCGGGGTGCAGGGAACACCGGGGAGCTGTTTTTT CATRGAGNTGELFF
few TRBJ1-5 TRBV4-1 - TGCGCCAGCAGCCAAGTAGGGGTAGACCAGCCCCAGCATTTT CASSQVGVDQPQHF
few TRBJ1-6 TRBV6-4 - TGTGCCAGCAGTGACAGGGATAATTCACCCCTCCACTTT CASSDRDNSPLHF
- TRBJ2-7 TRBV2 TRBD2 TGTGCCAGCAGTGAAGCGCCAGCGGGGGGAGTTTTAACCTACGAGCAGTACTTC CASSEAPAGGVLTYEQYF
- TRBJ2-2 TRBV6-5 TRBD1 TGTGCCAGCAGCGCGGAGCAGGGGGCTACCGGGGAGCTGTTTTTT CASSAEQGATGELFF
- TRBJ1-1 TRBV4-3 - TGCGCCAGCAGCCAAGTTGACAGGAACACTGAAGCTTTCTTT CASSQVDRNTEAFF
- TRBJ2-5 TRBV6-5 TRBD2 TGTGCCAGCAAAGTTTTCAGCGGGGGCCAAGAGACCCAGTACTTC CASKVFSGGQETQYF